The source of this T cell receptor (beta chain) is a study of vaccination and CD4 T cells after COVID-19. Of note for this clonotype: The antigen remains unidentified.

Sequenced with the Oncomine TCR Beta short-read assay was DNA taken from cultured CD4+ T cells. TCRdb re-called the PCR reads with MiXCR, one entry per CDR3 protein. Of 13,000 to 15,000 distinct CDR3 sequences in the sample, around 59% were seen once. CDR3 length: 12 amino acids. Deletions cut 3 bases from V and 9 bases from J, with 9 bases between. Germline CDR1 reads SNHLY; CDR2 reads FYNNEI. This sample's treatment: roughly 10-day PBMC culture with coronavirus spike peptide pools or control peptides (ViraFEST assay). Once peptide pools had expanded antigen-specific T cells, ViraFEST sequenced TCRs.

Material for sequencing was CD4+ T cells from blood, cultured in vitro. The rearrangement links TRBV2 to TRBJ2-4; D unresolved. The TCR sequence derives from a human donor who had recovered from COVID-19. The CDR3 reads CASSDARTIQYF. CDR3 in DNA: TGTGCCAGCAGTGATGCTCGAACCATTCAGTACTTC.